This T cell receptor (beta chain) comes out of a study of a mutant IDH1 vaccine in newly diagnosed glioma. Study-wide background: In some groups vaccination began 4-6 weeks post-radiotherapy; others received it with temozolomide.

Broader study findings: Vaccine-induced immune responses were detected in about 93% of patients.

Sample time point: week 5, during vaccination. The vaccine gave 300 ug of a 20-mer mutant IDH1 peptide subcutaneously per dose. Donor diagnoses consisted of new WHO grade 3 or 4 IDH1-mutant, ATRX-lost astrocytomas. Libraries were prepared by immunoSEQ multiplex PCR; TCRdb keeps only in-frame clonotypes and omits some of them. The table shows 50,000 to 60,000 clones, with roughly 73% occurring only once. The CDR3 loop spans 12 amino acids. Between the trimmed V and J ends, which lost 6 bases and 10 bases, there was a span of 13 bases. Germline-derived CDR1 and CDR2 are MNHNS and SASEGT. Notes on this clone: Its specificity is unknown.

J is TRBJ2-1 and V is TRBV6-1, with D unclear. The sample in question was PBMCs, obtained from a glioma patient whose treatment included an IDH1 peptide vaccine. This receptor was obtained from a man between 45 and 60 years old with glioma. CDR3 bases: TGTGCCAGCAGCTACACGGGTGGCGAGCAGTTCTTC. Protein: CASSYTGGEQFF.